Below, 17 T cell receptor beta chains from the same sample are listed, as sequenced in a study of CD8+CD57+ T cells in acquired aplastic anemia. TCR beta VDJ and CDR3 profiling used genomic DNA as template. TCRdb reprocessed the reads with MiXCR, giving one entry per CDR3 protein. Of a few hundred thousand distinct CDR3 sequences listed, approximately 60% are singletons. Sequenced patients had shown CD8+CD57+ cell expansion by flow cytometry. The material sequenced was sorted CD4+, CD8+, or CD8+CD57+ T cells (not recorded which) from PBMCs. Receptors were obtained from a human donor with aplastic anemia.

This clonotype occurred many times. The chain is built from TRBV20-1 and TRBJ1-2; TRBD1 agrees at 9 bases. V lost 4 bases and J lost 4; bases outside the gene matches: 7. The CDR3 loop spans 14 amino acids. The germline V gene has CDR1 DFQATT and CDR2 SNEGSKA (reference sequence). The CDR3 DNA reads TGCAGTGCTAAACCGATGACAGGGGGCTATGGCTACACCTTC. Its translation is CSAKPMTGGYGYTF.

The rearrangement joins TRBV29-1 to TRBJ2-7; 7 bases are a match to TRBD1. The CDR3 spans 12 residues. With 4 bases clipped from V and 4 bases from J, the junction kept 4 bases outside the gene matches. Germline V CDR1 and CDR2: SQVTM, ANQGSEA. CDR3: CSVGVRGYEQYF. Here the CDR3 DNA reads TGCAGCGTTGGTGTCAGGGGGTACGAGCAGTACTTC.

The V call is TRBV2, the J call TRBJ2-7, with D unresolved. V lost 5 bases and J 4 bases, leaving 18 bases between the germline ends. The CDR3 is made up of 15 amino acids. CDR1 and CDR2 (germline): SNHLY, FYNNEI. This CDR3 reads CASSYSVVPPYEQYF. The CDR3 DNA follows: TGTGCCAGCAGTTACTCGGTAGTCCCCCCATACGAGCAGTACTTC.

In its sample, this clonotype was seen once. V usage is TRBV20-1 and J usage is TRBJ1-1; D unresolved. The CDR3 loop spans 12 amino acids. V lost 5 bases, J lost 5 bases, and 12 bases lay in between. The germline V gene has CDR1 DFQATT and CDR2 SNEGSKA (reference sequence). CDR3 protein: CSADQGLTEAFF. CDR3 in DNA: TGCAGTGCTGACCAAGGACTTACTGAAGCTTTCTTT.

This clonotype is a singleton in its sample. This chain uses TRBV9 with TRBJ1-2, with TRBD1 matching 10 bases. V dropped 0 bases and J dropped 14; count of bases not matched to a gene: 4. The CDR3 sequence is 12 residues long. From germline, CDR1 is SGDLS and CDR2 YYNGEE. The chain's CDR3 is CASSVDGQGGTF. CDR3 in DNA: TGTGCCAGCAGCGTAGATGGACAGGGGGGAACCTTC.

The chain links TRBV5-1 to TRBJ1-4, with D unclear. V lost 2 bases, J lost 0 bases, and 14 bases lay in between. The CDR3 contains 17 residues. CDR1 is SGHRS and CDR2 is YFSETQ in the germline V gene. The chain's CDR3 is CASSFSASSTTNEKLFF. CDR3 sequence (DNA): TGCGCCAGCAGCTTCTCGGCAAGTTCCACAACTAATGAAAAACTGTTTTTT. The full variable domain, in which reference TRBV5-1 and TRBJ1-4 provide the parts outside the CDR3, is KAGVTQTPRYLIKTRGQQVTLSCSPISGHRSVSWYQQTPGQGLQFLFEYFSETQRNKGNFPGRFSGRQFSNSRSEMNVSTLELGDSALYLCASSFSASSTTNEKLFFGSGTQLSVL.

The chain has TRBV6-6 and TRBJ1-1; maybe TRBD1 (5 bases). Trimming took 0 bases from V and 0 from J, leaving 8 bases between them. This CDR3 has 15 amino acids. Per germline, CDR1 MNHNY and CDR2 SVGAGI (reference sequence). CDR3 DNA sequence: TGTGCCAGCAGTTACTCGAGGGGTATGAACACTGAAGCTTTCTTT. Translation: CASSYSRGMNTEAFF.

In its sample, this clonotype was seen many times. The chain joins TRBV20-1 to TRBJ1-1, with D perhaps matching TRBD1 (5 bases). Trimming pared 5 bases from V and 6 bases from J, leaving 16 bases between. CDR3 length equals 13 residues. Germline CDR1 and CDR2: DFQATT and SNEGSKA (reference sequence). CDR3 DNA sequence: TGCAGTGCTTCCCAGGGCCCCCGCCCTGAAGCTTTCTTT. Encoded protein: CSASQGPRPEAFF.

The J gene is TRBJ1-1, the V gene TRBV19; D gene unclear. The CDR3 is 13 amino acids. The ends were cut back, 8 bases at V and 6 bases at J, with 16 bases in the middle. Germline CDR1 is LNHDA and CDR2 is SQIVND (reference sequence). CDR3 in DNA: TGTGCCAGTCACAACCCCAGTCGACCTGAAGCTTTCTTT. This codes for CASHNPSRPEAFF.

The table lists this clonotype with many counts. The chain is built from TRBV10-3 and TRBJ2-3; TRBD1 aligns across 9 bases. The CDR3 is made up of 12 amino acids. The V gene's germline CDR1 is ENHRY and CDR2 SYGVKD. V lost 7 bases and J lost 6; bases outside the gene matches: 2. The CDR3 region is CAIKGTGDTQYF. Written as DNA, the CDR3 is TGTGCCATCAAGGGGACAGGGGATACGCAGTATTTT.

V gene TRBV10-3 combines with J gene TRBJ1-2; 7 nucleotides agree with TRBD1. With V trimmed by 10 bases and J by 3 bases, 11 bases remained unmatched. CDR3 length equals 14 residues. Per germline, CDR1 ENHRY and CDR2 SYGVKD. The CDR3 DNA sequence: TGTGCCAGCAGCATACAGGGGTTGGACTATGGCTACACCTTC. It encodes CASSIQGLDYGYTF.

This clonotype has a single count. The rearrangement uses TRBV11-1 and TRBJ2-5; TRBD1 matches at 7 bases. The germline V gene encodes CDR1 SGHAT and CDR2 FQDESV (reference sequence). CDR3 length equals 15 residues. Trimming took 3 bases from V and 4 from J; bases not matched to a gene: 8. CDR3 sequence (DNA): TGTGCCAGCAGCTTTGGACAGGTTCGAGGAGAGACCCAGTACTTC. Its translation: CASSFGQVRGETQYF.

The rearrangement uses TRBV7-8 and TRBJ2-7, with a tentative D call TRBD2 (5 bases). The CDR3 loop spans 13 amino acids. V was clipped by 8 bases and J by 0 bases, with 11 bases between them. The germline V gene has CDR1 SGHVS and CDR2 FQNEAQ. The CDR3 coding sequence is TGTGCCAGCGAGCCCGGGGACTCCTACGAGCAGTACTTC. This gives the protein CASEPGDSYEQYF.

This sequence joins TRBV24-1 and TRBJ2-5; 12 bases are a match to TRBD1. Germline loops: CDR1 KGHDR, CDR2 SFDVKD. J lost 5 bases, V lost 2 bases, and 5 bases had no gene match. The CDR3 spans 16 residues. CDR3: CATSDSPGTGGETQYF. As DNA, the CDR3 is TGTGCCACCAGTGATTCCCCGGGGACAGGGGGCGAGACCCAGTACTTC.

This clonotype was seen ten or more times. V usage is TRBV20-1 and J usage is TRBJ2-7, with D tentatively TRBD2 (6 bases). Germline values: CDR1 DFQATT, CDR2 SNEGSKA (reference sequence). Trimming removed 0 bases at V and 5 bases at J, with 14 bases between. CDR3 size: 14 residues. The CDR3 DNA follows: TGCAGTGCTAGAGATCCTTCGGGAGTTAACGAGCAGTACTTC. The encoded protein is CSARDPSGVNEQYF.

To note about this clonotype: One end of the junction varies from germline; a read error may be responsible. V gene TRBV7-2 combines with J gene TRBJ2-7; D uncertain. CDR1 SGHTA and CDR2 FQGNSA come from the germline V gene. The CDR3 loop spans 12 amino acids. The CDR3 is CASGLERHEQYF. For the CDR3, the DNA is TGTGCCAGCGGCTTGGAGAGACACGAGCAGTACTTC.

Many counts were recorded for this clonotype. This sequence joins TRBV20-1 and TRBJ2-7, with 8 bases identical to TRBD1. The length of the CDR3 is 13 residues. The V segment lost 3 bases and the J segment 6 bases; nucleotides outside the gene matches: 7. Germline CDR1 DFQATT, CDR2 SNEGSKA (reference sequence). The DNA of the CDR3 is TGCAGTGCTAGTGGGGCAGGGGGCGGCGAGCAGTACTTC. Protein product: CSASGAGGGEQYF.